This entry lists 28 T cell receptor beta chains sequenced from one sample in a study of post-analysis software for immune sequencing data. Study-wide points: Compared with controls, patients had more of about 5 TRBV segments, including TRBV5-6, TRBV5-1 and TRBV20-1.

These TCRs are of unknown antigen specificity. TCR beta cDNA libraries had unique molecular identifiers. TCRdb processed the PCR reads anew with MiXCR; each CDR3 protein has one entry. The data hold about half a million distinct CDR3 sequences, with 34% observed a single time. The specimen sequenced was blood. These receptors originate from a girl under 18 with multiple sclerosis.

This clonotype has just a few counts. The chain couples TRBV3-1 to TRBJ2-5, with D perhaps TRBD2 (5 bases). The CDR3 is 13 residues long. Germline CDR1 is LGHDT and CDR2 is YNNKEL (reference sequence). V gave up 3 bases and J gave up 2 bases, with 7 bases separating them. The CDR3, as DNA: TGTGCCAGCAGCCAGCTAGCTCAAGAGACCCAGTACTTC. Encoded protein: CASSQLAQETQYF.

The chain recombines TRBV5-4 with TRBJ1-4; 9 positions match TRBD1. Per germline, CDR1 SGHNT and CDR2 YYREEE (reference sequence). The CDR3 length is 13 residues. With V trimmed by 3 bases and J by 11 bases, 5 bases remained unmatched. Written as DNA, the CDR3 is TGTGCCAGCAGCTGGGGACAGGGAAAGAAACTGTTTTTT. Translating gives CASSWGQGKKLFF.

This clonotype was detected only a few times. This may stem from a read error, because a much larger clone lies one nucleotide away. This chain uses TRBV5-1 with TRBJ2-5; D is unresolved. The CDR3 runs 14 residues. Germline V CDR1 and CDR2: SGHRS, YFSETQ. The CDR3 sequence: CTSSLWLYQETQYF. As DNA, the CDR3 is TGCACCAGCAGCTTGTGGCTGTACCAAGAGACCCAGTACTTC.

With regard to this clonotype: A much bigger clone sits one base away, suggesting this may be a read error. The V and J genes are TRBV12-3 or TRBV12-4 and TRBJ2-5; tentative D call: TRBD1 (8 bases). The CDR3 extends over 14 amino acids. The CDR3 is CAGSLQGGRETQYF. CDR3 DNA: TGTGCCGGCAGCCTACAGGGGGGGCGGGAGACCCAGTACTTC.

V usage is TRBV6-7 and J usage is TRBJ2-3; tentatively, D is TRBD1 (6 bases). TRBV6-7 is known as an ORF, though its function is uncertain. Trimming removed 0 bases at V and 0 bases at J, with 19 bases between. This CDR3 has 19 amino acids. In DNA, the CDR3 is TGTGCCAGCAGTTACTCGAGGGCGACAGGACCTCATAGCACAGATACGCAGTATTTT. Translating it yields CASSYSRATGPHSTDTQYF.

This clonotype was found a few times. V is TRBV20-1 and J is TRBJ2-7; D is uncertain. V lost 3 bases and J lost 4, with 10 bases in between. Germline assignment: CDR1 DFQATT and CDR2 SNEGSKA (reference sequence). The CDR3 runs to 12 residues. CDR3 in amino acids: CSASGGGYEQYF. The CDR3 bases are TGCAGTGCTAGTGGTGGCGGATACGAGCAGTACTTC.

The V gene is TRBV29-1, the J gene TRBJ1-2; 9 positions agree with TRBD1. The CDR3 is 14 amino acids. V trimming: 5 bases; J trimming: 7 bases; junction bases outside the gene matches: 11. Per germline, CDR1 SQVTM and CDR2 ANQGSEA. The CDR3 reads CSVSNSTGGFGYTF. The CDR3 DNA reads TGCAGCGTTAGTAATTCGACAGGGGGTTTTGGCTACACCTTC.

This clonotype has more than one count but fewer than ten. The chain uses TRBV10-3 and TRBJ2-3, with 9 bases matching TRBD2. Germline V gene lookup returns CDR1 ENHRY and CDR2 SYGVKD. The length of the CDR3 is 15 residues. Unmatched junction bases numbered 5, after V lost 6 bases and J lost 1 base. Here the CDR3 reads CAISEIAGGTDTQYF. The CDR3 DNA reads TGTGCCATCAGCGAGATAGCGGGGGGCACAGATACGCAGTATTTT.

The rearrangement links TRBV5-1 to TRBJ2-5; TRBD2 aligns across 10 bases. The V and J ends lost 1 base and 5 bases, in that order; junction bases with no gene match: 8. Germline loops: CDR1 SGHRS, CDR2 YFSETQ. CDR3 length: 16 residues. CDR3 nucleotides: TGCGCCAGCAGCTTGCGTCTAGCGGGGGCAGTCGAGACCCAGTACTTC. Residues: CASSLRLAGAVETQYF.

The chain uses TRBV5-1 and TRBJ1-1; D gene uncertain. V gave up 0 bases and J gave up 7 bases, with 7 bases separating them. The CDR3 consists of 12 residues. Looked up from germline, CDR1 is SGHRS and CDR2 is YFSETQ. Here the CDR3 DNA reads TGCGCCAGCAGCTTGGTCCCCGATGAAGCTTTCTTT. It translates to CASSLVPDEAFF. Variable domain in full (rest from reference TRBV5-1 and TRBJ1-1): KAGVTQTPRYLIKTRGQQVTLSCSPISGHRSVSWYQQTPGQGLQFLFEYFSETQRNKGNFPGRFSGRQFSNSRSEMNVSTLELGDSALYLCASSLVPDEAFFGQGTRLTVV.

This clonotype has just a few counts. The chain carries TRBV11-2 and TRBJ1-6; weak D call: TRBD1 (6 bases). Germline V gene data show CDR1 as SGHAT and CDR2 as FQNNGV. The ends were cut back, 2 bases at V and 5 bases at J, with 10 bases in the middle. This CDR3 region has 15 residues. CDR3 coding DNA: TGTGCCAGCAGCTTATCAGGGGATAATAATTCACCCCTCCACTTT. Translated, it gives CASSLSGDNNSPLHF.

This clonotype occurred many times. The rearrangement uses TRBV20-1 and TRBJ2-3; 7 nucleotides agree with TRBD1. Germline V gives CDR1 DFQATT, CDR2 SNEGSKA (reference sequence). The CDR3 extends over 14 amino acids. CDR3 nucleotide sequence: TGCAGCCCTGCACCGACAGGGTCGACAGATACGCAGTATTTT. Translated, it gives CSPAPTGSTDTQYF.

In its sample, this clonotype was seen a few times. The J gene is TRBJ1-1, the V gene TRBV20-1; D is unresolved. This CDR3 spans 13 amino acids. Germline V gene lookup returns CDR1 DFQATT and CDR2 SNEGSKA (reference sequence). V lost 8 bases to trimming and J lost 0 bases, with 13 bases between them. CDR3 region: CSCYRQVNTEAFF. The CDR3 region has the DNA TGCAGTTGCTACCGGCAGGTGAACACTGAAGCTTTCTTT.

This rearrangement joins TRBV20-1 to TRBJ2-7; maybe TRBD2 (6 bases). Germline V gene lookup returns CDR1 DFQATT and CDR2 SNEGSKA (reference sequence). This CDR3 contains 14 residues. The CDR3: CSTSGTAQHYEQYF. The CDR3 DNA follows: TGCAGCACCTCCGGGACTGCTCAGCACTACGAGCAGTACTTC.

In its sample, this clonotype was seen a few times. The rearrangement joins TRBV7-2 to TRBJ2-4; 9 nucleotides line up with TRBD2. The DNA end lines up better with TRBJ2-7; the J call may be wrong. Looked up from germline, CDR1 is SGHTA and CDR2 is FQGNSA. CDR3 size: 14 residues. The CDR3 DNA reads TGTGCCAGCAGGAGCGGGACTAGCATCTACGAGCAGTACTTC. Protein product: CASRSGTSIYEQYF.

The J gene is TRBJ2-1, the V gene TRBV2, with unresolved D. CDR3 size: 15 residues. V lost 7 bases, J lost 4 bases, and 17 bases lay in between. Germline-derived CDR1 and CDR2 are SNHLY and FYNNEI. The CDR3 spells CASIIVRSRYNEQFF. CDR3 DNA: TGTGCCAGCATTATTGTTCGGTCGCGTTACAATGAGCAGTTCTTC. The entire variable domain, with the rest obtained from reference TRBV2 and TRBJ2-1, is as follows: EPEVTQTPSHQVTQMGQEVILRCVPISNHLYFYWYRQILGQKVEFLVSFYNNEISEKSEIFDDQFSVERPDGSNFTLKIRSTKLEDSAMYFCASIIVRSRYNEQFFGPGTRLTVL.

This chain connects TRBV24-1 to TRBJ2-2; 7 nucleotides align to TRBD2. CDR3 length: 17 residues. Trimming took 8 bases from V and 0 from J; bases not matched to a gene: 11. CDR1 and CDR2 from the germline V gene are KGHDR and SFDVKD. The CDR3 nucleotides read TGTGCCACCACCGCCCGTGGGGGGGGATCGAACACCGGGGAGCTGTTTTTT. It codes for CATTARGGGSNTGELFF.

The CDR3 spells CASSPTGGCYEQYF. As DNA, the CDR3 is TGTGCCAGCTCACCGACAGGGGGCTGCTACGAGCAGTACTTC. The J gene is TRBJ2-7, the V gene TRBV18; 10 positions match TRBD1. The ends lost 3 bases at V and 3 bases at J; junction bases unmatched: 2. The CDR3 loop spans 14 amino acids. CDR1 is KGHSH, CDR2 LQKENI, per germline. Looking up the rest from reference TRBV18 and TRBJ2-7 gives the full variable domain: NAGVMQNPRHLVRRRGQEARLRCSPMKGHSHVYWYRQLPEEGLKFMVYLQKENIIDESGMPKERFSAEFPKEGPSILRIQQVVRGDSAAYFCASSPTGGCYEQYFGPGTRLTVT.

The CDR3 DNA reads TGCAGTGCTCTTCAAGAGACCGATCTAGCGGGCTACACCTTC. Amino acids: CSALQETDLAGYTF. V gene TRBV20-1 combines with J gene TRBJ1-2, with no clear D. This CDR3 is 14 amino acids long. Looked up from germline, CDR1 is DFQATT and CDR2 is SNEGSKA (reference sequence). The V end was cut by 5 bases, the J end by 8 bases, with 21 bases between.

The chain uses TRBV7-3 and TRBJ2-7; D is unclear. The better agreement between TRBJ2-5 and the DNA end casts doubt on the J call. This CDR3 has 15 amino acids. CDR1 and CDR2 (germline): SGHTA, FQGTGA. The CDR3 loop reads CASSLSGSGRETQYF. The CDR3 nucleotides read TGTGCCAGCAGCTTAAGTGGCAGTGGGCGAGAGACCCAGTACTTC.

This clonotype was observed a few times. CDR3 sequence: CASSLGRPGIQPQHF. The CDR3 nucleotides are TGTGCCAGCAGCTTGGGACGGCCTGGCATTCAGCCCCAGCATTTT. V and J are TRBV5-8 and TRBJ1-5; the D is unclear. The ends were cut back, 0 bases at V and 6 bases at J, with 13 bases in the middle. Germline V lookup: CDR1 SGHTS, CDR2 YDEGEE. CDR3 length: 15 residues.

V and J are TRBV11-2 and TRBJ1-3; D unresolved. Germline values: CDR1 SGHAT, CDR2 FQNNGV. CDR3 length: 16 amino acids. Trimming cost V 0 bases and J 0 bases, with 9 bases left between them. The CDR3: CASSLERWNSGNTIYF. CDR3 nucleotide sequence: TGTGCCAGCAGCTTAGAACGTTGGAACTCTGGAAACACCATATATTTT. Based on the CDR3 plus reference TRBV11-2 and TRBJ1-3, the full variable domain is EAGVAQSPRYKIIEKRQSVAFWCNPISGHATLYWYQQILGQGPKLLIQFQNNGVVDDSQLPKDRFSAERLKGVDSTLKIQPAKLEDSAVYLCASSLERWNSGNTIYFGEGSWLTVV.

The V call is TRBV2, the J call TRBJ2-4; 10 bases match TRBD2. This CDR3 comprises 17 residues. The germline V gene encodes CDR1 SNHLY and CDR2 FYNNEI. V lost 6 bases to trimming and J lost 10 bases; unmatched junction nucleotides: 18. The CDR3 DNA reads TGTGCCAGCAGGGCCTTGACTAGCGGGCTCGCTCAGAGTATTCAGTACTTC. Translation gives CASRALTSGLAQSIQYF. Full variable domain (rest looked up from reference TRBV2 and TRBJ2-4): EPEVTQTPSHQVTQMGQEVILRCVPISNHLYFYWYRQILGQKVEFLVSFYNNEISEKSEIFDDQFSVERPDGSNFTLKIRSTKLEDSAMYFCASRALTSGLAQSIQYFGAGTRLSVL.

The chain is built from TRBV11-2 and TRBJ2-3; 10 positions match TRBD2. The V gene end was trimmed by 1 base and the J gene end by 5 bases; junction bases not matched to a gene: 6. CDR1 is SGHAT and CDR2 is FQNNGV in the germline V gene. The CDR3 loop spans 16 amino acids. This chain's CDR3 is CASSLVGLADLDTQYF. Here the CDR3 DNA reads TGTGCCAGCAGCTTAGTTGGACTAGCGGACCTAGATACGCAGTATTTT.

The chain employs TRBV5-1 and TRBJ2-3, with D perhaps matching TRBD1 (5 bases). CDR1 and CDR2 (germline): SGHRS, YFSETQ. V shed 7 bases and J shed 4 bases, with 25 bases lying between them. This CDR3 contains 17 residues. CDR3 DNA: TGCGCCAGCGGAGTCTTAGGGGCCAAGGGAAGGGCAGATACGCAGTATTTT. Its protein is CASGVLGAKGRADTQYF.

This clonotype appeared a few times. This chain joins TRBV5-1 and TRBJ2-1, with D possibly TRBD2 on 6 matching bases. The CDR3 has 15 amino acids. With 0 bases removed from V and 8 bases from J, the gap between germline ends came to 15 bases. The germline gives CDR1 SGHRS, CDR2 YFSETQ. The CDR3 sequence: CASSLGRRDRDEQFF. For the CDR3, the DNA is TGCGCCAGCAGCTTGGGCCGGCGGGATCGGGATGAGCAGTTCTTC.

The V call is TRBV20-1, the J call TRBJ2-5; D is perhaps TRBD1 or TRBD2 (5 bases each). The V end lost 6 bases, the J end lost 0 bases, and 20 bases lay between the germline ends. Germline V gives CDR1 DFQATT, CDR2 SNEGSKA (reference sequence). The CDR3 length is 16 residues. This chain's CDR3 is CSAAGTVFLHQETQYF. Written as DNA, the CDR3 is TGCAGTGCGGCCGGGACCGTCTTTCTGCACCAAGAGACCCAGTACTTC.

This clonotype has just a few counts. The rearrangement uses TRBV2 and TRBJ2-1, with D perhaps matching TRBD2 (5 bases). V was shortened by 2 bases and J by 1 base, with 6 bases between the two germline ends. The CDR3 sequence is 14 residues long. Germline-derived CDR1 and CDR2 are SNHLY and FYNNEI. DNA for the CDR3: TGTGCCAGCAGTGAACGGGGATCCTACAATGAGCAGTTCTTC. It codes for CASSERGSYNEQFF.